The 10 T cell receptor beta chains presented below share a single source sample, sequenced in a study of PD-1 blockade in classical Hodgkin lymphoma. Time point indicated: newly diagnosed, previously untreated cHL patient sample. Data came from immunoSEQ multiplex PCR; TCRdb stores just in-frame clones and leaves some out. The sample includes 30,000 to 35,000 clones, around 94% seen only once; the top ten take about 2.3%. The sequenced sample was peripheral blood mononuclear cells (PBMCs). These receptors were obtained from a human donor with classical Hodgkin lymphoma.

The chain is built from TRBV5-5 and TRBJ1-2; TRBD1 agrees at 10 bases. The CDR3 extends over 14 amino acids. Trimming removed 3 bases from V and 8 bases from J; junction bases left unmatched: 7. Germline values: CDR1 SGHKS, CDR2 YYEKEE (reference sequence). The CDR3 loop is CASSYGTGDYGYTF. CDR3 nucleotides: TGTGCCAGCAGCTATGGGACAGGGGATTACGGCTACACCTTC.

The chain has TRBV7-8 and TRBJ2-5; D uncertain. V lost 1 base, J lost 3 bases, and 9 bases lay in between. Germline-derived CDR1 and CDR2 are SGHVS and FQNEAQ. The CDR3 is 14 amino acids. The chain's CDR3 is CASSLGLHEETQYF. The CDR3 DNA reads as TGTGCCAGCAGCTTAGGGCTTCATGAAGAGACCCAGTACTTC. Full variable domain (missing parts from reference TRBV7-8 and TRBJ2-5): GAGVSQSPRYKVAKRGQDVALRCDPISGHVSLFWYQQALGQGPEFLTYFQNEAQLDKSGLPSDRFFAERPEGSVSTLKIQRTQQEDSAVYLCASSLGLHEETQYFGPGTRLLVL.

CDR3 loop: CASSGRGPRDGYTF. The CDR3 DNA reads TGTGCCAGCAGTGGTAGGGGACCAAGAGATGGCTACACCTTC. This chain links TRBV6-1 with TRBJ1-2; D possibly corresponds to TRBD1 (5 bases). Trimming removed 4 bases at V and 6 bases at J, with 15 bases between. The CDR3 is made up of 14 amino acids. Germline V lookup: CDR1 MNHNS, CDR2 SASEGT.

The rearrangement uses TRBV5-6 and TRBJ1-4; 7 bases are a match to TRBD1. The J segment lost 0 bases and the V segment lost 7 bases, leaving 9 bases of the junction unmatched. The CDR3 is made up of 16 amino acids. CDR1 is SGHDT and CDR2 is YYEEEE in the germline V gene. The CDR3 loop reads CASWQQGTSTNEKLFF. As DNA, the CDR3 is TGTGCCAGCTGGCAACAGGGGACGTCAACTAATGAAAAACTGTTTTTT. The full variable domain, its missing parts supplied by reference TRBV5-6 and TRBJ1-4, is DAGVTQSPTHLIKTRGQQVTLRCSPKSGHDTVSWYQQALGQGPQFIFQYYEEEERQRGNFPDRFSGHQFPNYSSELNVNALLLGDSALYLCASWQQGTSTNEKLFFGSGTQLSVL.

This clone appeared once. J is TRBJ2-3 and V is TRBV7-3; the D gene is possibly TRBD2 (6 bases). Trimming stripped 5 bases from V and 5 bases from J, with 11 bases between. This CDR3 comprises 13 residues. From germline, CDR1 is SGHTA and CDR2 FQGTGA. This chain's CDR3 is CASSRYGGDTQYF. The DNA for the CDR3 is TGTGCCAGCAGCCGGTACGGGGGAGATACGCAGTATTTT. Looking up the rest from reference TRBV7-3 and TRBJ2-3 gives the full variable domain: GAGVSQTPSNKVTEKGKYVELRCDPISGHTALYWYRQSLGQGPEFLIYFQGTGAADDSGLPNDRFFAVRPEGSVSTLKIQRTERGDSAVYLCASSRYGGDTQYFGPGTRLTVL.

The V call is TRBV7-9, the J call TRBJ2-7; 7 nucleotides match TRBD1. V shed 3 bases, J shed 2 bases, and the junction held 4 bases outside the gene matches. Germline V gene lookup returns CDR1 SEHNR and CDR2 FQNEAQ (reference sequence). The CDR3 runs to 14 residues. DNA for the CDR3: TGTGCCAGCAGCTTCGGGACAGCCGCCTACGAGCAGTACTTC. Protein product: CASSFGTAAYEQYF.

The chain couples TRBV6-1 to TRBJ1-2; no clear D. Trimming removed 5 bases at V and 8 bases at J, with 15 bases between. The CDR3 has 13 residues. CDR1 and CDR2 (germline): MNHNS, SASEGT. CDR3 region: CASSSNWPSGYTF. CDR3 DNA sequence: TGTGCCAGCAGTTCAAATTGGCCCTCCGGCTACACCTTC.

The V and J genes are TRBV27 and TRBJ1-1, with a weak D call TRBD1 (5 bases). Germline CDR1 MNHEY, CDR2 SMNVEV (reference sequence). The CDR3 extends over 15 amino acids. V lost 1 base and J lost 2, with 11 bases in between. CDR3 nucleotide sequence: TGTGCCAGCAGTTTATGGGGCAGGGTTAACACTGAAGCTTTCTTT. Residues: CASSLWGRVNTEAFF.

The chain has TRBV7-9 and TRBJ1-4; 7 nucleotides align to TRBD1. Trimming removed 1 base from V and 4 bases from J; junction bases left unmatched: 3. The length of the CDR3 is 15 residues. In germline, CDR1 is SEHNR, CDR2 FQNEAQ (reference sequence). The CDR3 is CASSLGDSYNEKLFF. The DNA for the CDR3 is TGTGCCAGCAGCTTAGGGGACAGCTATAATGAAAAACTGTTTTTT.

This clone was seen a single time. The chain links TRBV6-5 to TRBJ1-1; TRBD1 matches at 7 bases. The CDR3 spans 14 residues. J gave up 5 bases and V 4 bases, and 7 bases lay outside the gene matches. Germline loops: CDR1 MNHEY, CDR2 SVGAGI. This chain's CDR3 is CASSSATGLTEAFF. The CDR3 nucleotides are TGTGCCAGCAGTTCCGCGACAGGGCTGACTGAAGCTTTCTTT.